This TCR beta chain was sequenced for a study of CD8+ T cells in alopecia areata. Looking at the study overall: Tofacitinib therapy lasting 6 to 18 months was followed by 6 months off drug. Study-wide results and caveats: Scalp data also include sequences from resident alphabeta T cells of normal skin.

In its sample, this clone was seen a few times. Its matching antigen is unknown. RNA was extracted and reverse transcribed into cDNA as the sequencing template. Some clones are missing from TCRdb's copy, which holds only in-frame ones; the method was immunoSEQ multiplex PCR. The sample yields some 240,000 clones, approximately 61% seen once. Lesional scalp punch biopsies and peripheral blood were collected from alopecia areata patients. Sorting of PBMCs yielded the CD4+ and CD8+ T cells. CDR3 length equals 13 residues. Trimming left V 4 bases short and J 4 bases short, with 7 bases between. In germline, CDR1 is SNHLY, CDR2 FYNNEI.

The rearrangement links TRBV2 to TRBJ1-4; D gene uncertain. This TCR came from a human donor with alopecia areata. The sample was CD4+ T cells sorted from blood, taken at week 0. CDR3: CASSVTVNEKLFF. As DNA, the CDR3 is TGTGCCAGCAGTGTAACAGTTAATGAAAAACTGTTTTTT.